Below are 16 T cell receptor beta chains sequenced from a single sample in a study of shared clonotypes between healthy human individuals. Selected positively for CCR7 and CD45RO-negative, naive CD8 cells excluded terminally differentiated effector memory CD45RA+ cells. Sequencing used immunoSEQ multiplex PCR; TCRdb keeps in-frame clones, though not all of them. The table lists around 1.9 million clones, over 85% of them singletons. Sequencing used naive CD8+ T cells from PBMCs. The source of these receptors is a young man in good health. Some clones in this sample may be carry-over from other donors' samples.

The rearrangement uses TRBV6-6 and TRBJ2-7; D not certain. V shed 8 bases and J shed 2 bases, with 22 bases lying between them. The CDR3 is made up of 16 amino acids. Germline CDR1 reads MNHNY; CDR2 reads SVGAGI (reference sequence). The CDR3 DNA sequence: TGTGCCAGCTCCCTGTCCTCCGGGCCACAACCCTACGAGCAGTACTTC. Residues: CASSLSSGPQPYEQYF.

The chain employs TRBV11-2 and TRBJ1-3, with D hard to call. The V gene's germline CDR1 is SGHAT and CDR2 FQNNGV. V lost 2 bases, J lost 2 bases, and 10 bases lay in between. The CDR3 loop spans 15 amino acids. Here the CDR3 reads CASSLRAKTGNTIYF. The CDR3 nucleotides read TGTGCCAGCAGCTTACGGGCTAAGACTGGAAACACCATATATTTT.

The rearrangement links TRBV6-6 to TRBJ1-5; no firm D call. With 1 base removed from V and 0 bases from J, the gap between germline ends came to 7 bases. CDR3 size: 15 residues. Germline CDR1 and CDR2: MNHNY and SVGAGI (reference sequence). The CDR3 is CASSYWENSNQPQHF. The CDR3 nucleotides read TGTGCCAGCAGTTACTGGGAGAATAGCAATCAGCCCCAGCATTTT.

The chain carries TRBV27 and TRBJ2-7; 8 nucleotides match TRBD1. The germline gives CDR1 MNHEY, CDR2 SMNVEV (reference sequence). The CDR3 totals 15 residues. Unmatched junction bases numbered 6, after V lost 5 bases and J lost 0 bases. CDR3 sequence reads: CASSPRQGNSYEQYF. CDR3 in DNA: TGTGCCAGCAGTCCACGACAGGGGAACTCCTACGAGCAGTACTTC.

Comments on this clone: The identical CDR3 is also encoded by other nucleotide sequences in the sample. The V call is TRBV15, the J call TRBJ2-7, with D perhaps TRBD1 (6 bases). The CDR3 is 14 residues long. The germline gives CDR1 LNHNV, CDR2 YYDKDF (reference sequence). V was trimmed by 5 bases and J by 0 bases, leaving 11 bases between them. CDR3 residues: CATSDRDTSYEQYF. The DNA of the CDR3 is TGTGCCACCAGCGACCGGGACACCTCCTACGAGCAGTACTTC.

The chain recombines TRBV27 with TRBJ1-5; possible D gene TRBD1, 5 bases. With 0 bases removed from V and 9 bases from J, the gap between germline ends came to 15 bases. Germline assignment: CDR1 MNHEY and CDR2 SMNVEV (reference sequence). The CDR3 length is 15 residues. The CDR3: CASSLSPRGTWPQHF. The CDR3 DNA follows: TGTGCCAGCAGTTTATCGCCCCGAGGGACGTGGCCCCAGCATTTT.

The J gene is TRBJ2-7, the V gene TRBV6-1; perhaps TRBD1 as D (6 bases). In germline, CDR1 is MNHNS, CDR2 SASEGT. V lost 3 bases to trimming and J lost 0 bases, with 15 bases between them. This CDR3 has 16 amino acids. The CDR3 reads CASSEGYGGHSYEQYF. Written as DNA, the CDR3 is TGTGCCAGCAGTGAGGGCTATGGGGGCCACTCCTACGAGCAGTACTTC.

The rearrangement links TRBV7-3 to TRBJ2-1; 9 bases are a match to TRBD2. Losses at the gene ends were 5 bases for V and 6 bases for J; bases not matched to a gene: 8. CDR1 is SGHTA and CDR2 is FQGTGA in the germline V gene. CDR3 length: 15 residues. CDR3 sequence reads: CASSVLAGPFNEQFF. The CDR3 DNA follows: TGTGCCAGCAGCGTACTAGCGGGTCCTTTCAATGAGCAGTTCTTC.

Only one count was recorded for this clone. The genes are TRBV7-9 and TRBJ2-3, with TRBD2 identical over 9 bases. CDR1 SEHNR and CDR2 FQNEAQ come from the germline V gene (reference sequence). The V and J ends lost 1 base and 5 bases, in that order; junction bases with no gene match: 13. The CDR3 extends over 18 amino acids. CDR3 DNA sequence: TGTGCCAGCAGCTTAGTGGTGGGGGTAGCGGGAGCTGGAGATACGCAGTATTTT. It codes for CASSLVVGVAGAGDTQYF.

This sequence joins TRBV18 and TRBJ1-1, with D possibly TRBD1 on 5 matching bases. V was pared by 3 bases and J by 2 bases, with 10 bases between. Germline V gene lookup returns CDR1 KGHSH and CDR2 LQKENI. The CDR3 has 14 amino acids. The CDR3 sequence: CASSPTGTNTEAFF. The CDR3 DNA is TGTGCCAGCTCACCTACCGGGACCAACACTGAAGCTTTCTTT.

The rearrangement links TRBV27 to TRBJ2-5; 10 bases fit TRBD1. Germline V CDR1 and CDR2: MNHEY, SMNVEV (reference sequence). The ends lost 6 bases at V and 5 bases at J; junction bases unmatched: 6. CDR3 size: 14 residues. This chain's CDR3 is CASSGTGELETQYF. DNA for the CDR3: TGTGCCAGCAGCGGGACAGGGGAGCTTGAGACCCAGTACTTC.

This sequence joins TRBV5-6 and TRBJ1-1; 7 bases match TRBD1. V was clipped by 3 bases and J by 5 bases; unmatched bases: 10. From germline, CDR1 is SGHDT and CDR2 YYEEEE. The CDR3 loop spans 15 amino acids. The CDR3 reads CASSSSPGGITEAFF. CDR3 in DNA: TGTGCCAGCAGCTCTAGTCCAGGGGGGATAACTGAAGCTTTCTTT.

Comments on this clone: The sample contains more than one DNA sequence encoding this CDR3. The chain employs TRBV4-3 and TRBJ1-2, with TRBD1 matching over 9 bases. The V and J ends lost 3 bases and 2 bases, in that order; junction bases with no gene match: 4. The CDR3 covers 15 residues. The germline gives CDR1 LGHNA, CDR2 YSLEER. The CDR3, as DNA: TGCGCCAGCAGCCAGGGGACAGGGAGGAACTATGGCTACACCTTC. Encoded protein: CASSQGTGRNYGYTF.

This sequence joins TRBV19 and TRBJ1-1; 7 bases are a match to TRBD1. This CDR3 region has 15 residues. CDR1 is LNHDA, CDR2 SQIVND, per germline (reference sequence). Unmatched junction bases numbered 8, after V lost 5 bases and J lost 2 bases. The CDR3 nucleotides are TGTGCCAGTAGTCTTGACAGGGTGGGAAACACTGAAGCTTTCTTT. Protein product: CASSLDRVGNTEAFF.

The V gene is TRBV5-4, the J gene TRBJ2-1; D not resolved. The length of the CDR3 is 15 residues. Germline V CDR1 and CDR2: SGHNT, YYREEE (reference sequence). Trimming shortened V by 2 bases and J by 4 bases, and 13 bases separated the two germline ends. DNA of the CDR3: TGTGCCAGCAGCTTAAACGACCTTTCGTACAATGAGCAGTTCTTC. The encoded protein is CASSLNDLSYNEQFF.

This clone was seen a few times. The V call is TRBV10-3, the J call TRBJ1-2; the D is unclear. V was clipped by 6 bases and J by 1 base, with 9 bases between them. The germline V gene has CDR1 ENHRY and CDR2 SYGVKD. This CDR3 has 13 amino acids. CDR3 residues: CAIRREGNYGYTF. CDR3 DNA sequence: TGTGCCATCAGGAGGGAGGGTAACTATGGCTACACCTTC.